The rows below give T cell receptor beta chains drawn from one sample of a study of cytomegalovirus exposure and HLA in healthy donors. Using immunoSEQ multiplex PCR, the repertoire was profiled, and TCRdb retains in-frame clones only, with some absent. The sample has 130,000 or so clones; around four fifths are singletons. Material: PBMCs. These receptors came from a man aged 25-40 years in good health and CMV-seronegative. The CDR3 runs from the conserved cysteine through the conserved F or W. The D gene is left open where the match is weak. A row's size may be missing; if present it is once, few, many or a size class.

clone_size: -; d_call: -; v_call: TRBV28; j_call: TRBJ1-5; cdr3_aa: CASSLTRNQPQHF; cdr3_nt: TGTGCCAGCAGTCTCACCAGGAATCAGCCCCAGCATTTT
clone_size: -; d_call: -; v_call: TRBV27; j_call: TRBJ2-7; cdr3_aa: CASSNRREQYF; cdr3_nt: TGTGCCAGCAGTAACAGGCGCGAGCAGTACTTC
clone_size: -; d_call: TRBD2; v_call: TRBV4-2; j_call: TRBJ2-1; cdr3_aa: CASSLGLAGFNEQFF; cdr3_nt: TGTGCCAGCAGCCTCGGACTAGCGGGGTTCAATGAGCAGTTCTTC
clone_size: -; d_call: TRBD2; v_call: TRBV4-1; j_call: TRBJ2-1; cdr3_aa: CASSQDTSGGPYNEQFF; cdr3_nt: TGCGCCAGCAGCCAAGATACTAGCGGGGGCCCCTACAATGAGCAGTTCTTC
clone_size: -; d_call: TRBD1; v_call: TRBV6-6; j_call: TRBJ1-2; cdr3_aa: CASRQQGDYNYGYTF; cdr3_nt: TGTGCCAGCAGGCAACAGGGGGATTATAACTATGGCTACACCTTC
clone_size: -; d_call: TRBD2; v_call: TRBV5-1; j_call: TRBJ2-7; cdr3_aa: CASTRSGAGVQYF; cdr3_nt: TGCGCCAGCACCCGGAGCGGGGCTGGGGTGCAGTACTTC
clone_size: -; d_call: TRBD2; v_call: TRBV6-4; j_call: TRBJ2-7; cdr3_aa: CARRPGLAGYEQYF; cdr3_nt: TGTGCCAGACGCCCAGGACTAGCGGGCTACGAGCAGTACTTC
clone_size: -; d_call: TRBD2; v_call: TRBV7-7; j_call: TRBJ2-2; cdr3_aa: CASSPLAGVRNTGELFF; cdr3_nt: TGTGCTAGCAGCCCCCTAGCGGGAGTAAGGAACACCGGGGAGCTGTTTTTT
clone_size: once; d_call: TRBD1; v_call: TRBV2; j_call: TRBJ2-3; cdr3_aa: CASSEEQGADTQYF; cdr3_nt: TGTGCCAGCAGTGAAGAACAGGGGGCAGATACGCAGTATTTT
clone_size: -; d_call: -; v_call: TRBV6-5; j_call: TRBJ1-5; cdr3_aa: CADPGNIFRNQPQHF; cdr3_nt: TGTGCCGACCCCGGGAACATCTTTCGCAATCAGCCCCAGCATTTT
clone_size: -; d_call: TRBD2; v_call: TRBV5-1; j_call: TRBJ2-5; cdr3_aa: CASSMSGGQQETQYF; cdr3_nt: TGCGCCAGCAGTATGAGCGGGGGGCAACAAGAGACCCAGTACTTC
clone_size: -; d_call: TRBD1; v_call: TRBV4-1; j_call: TRBJ1-6; cdr3_aa: CASSQRDRGNSPLHF; cdr3_nt: TGCGCCAGCAGCCAGCGGGACAGGGGTAATTCACCCCTCCACTTT
clone_size: -; d_call: TRBD1; v_call: TRBV4-2; j_call: TRBJ2-5; cdr3_aa: CASSQAQGSETQYF; cdr3_nt: TGTGCCAGCAGCCAAGCACAGGGGTCGGAGACCCAGTACTTC
clone_size: -; d_call: TRBD2; v_call: TRBV28; j_call: TRBJ2-4; cdr3_aa: CASSFGGGNIQYF; cdr3_nt: TGTGCCAGCAGTTTTGGGGGGGGAAACATTCAGTACTTC
clone_size: -; d_call: TRBD1; v_call: TRBV15; j_call: TRBJ1-6; cdr3_aa: CATSPGQGVSPLHF; cdr3_nt: TGTGCCACCAGCCCGGGACAGGGCGTTTCACCCCTCCACTTT
clone_size: -; d_call: -; v_call: TRBV15; j_call: TRBJ2-1; cdr3_aa: CATSRDRGYEQFF; cdr3_nt: TGTGCCACCAGCAGAGATCGGGGGTATGAGCAGTTCTTC
clone_size: -; d_call: TRBD1; v_call: TRBV7-2; j_call: TRBJ2-7; cdr3_aa: CASSRTGGLLEQYF; cdr3_nt: TGTGCCAGCAGCAGGACAGGGGGCCTCCTCGAGCAGTACTTC
clone_size: -; d_call: -; v_call: TRBV7-9; j_call: TRBJ1-1; cdr3_aa: CASSFPGVNTEAFF; cdr3_nt: TGTGCCAGCAGCTTCCCGGGGGTGAACACTGAAGCTTTCTTT
clone_size: -; d_call: -; v_call: TRBV5-1; j_call: TRBJ2-3; cdr3_aa: CASSLSGNTRTDTQYF; cdr3_nt: TGCGCCAGCAGCTTGTCAGGAAACACACGCACAGATACGCAGTATTTT
clone_size: -; d_call: -; v_call: TRBV21-1; j_call: TRBJ2-7; cdr3_aa: CASSKVWAGGPGEQYF; cdr3_nt: TGTGCCAGCAGCAAAGTTTGGGCGGGGGGGCCAGGCGAGCAGTACTTC
clone_size: once; d_call: -; v_call: TRBV19; j_call: TRBJ1-1; cdr3_aa: CASSIWTEAFF; cdr3_nt: TGTGCCAGTAGTATATGGACAGAAGCTTTCTTT
clone_size: -; d_call: TRBD2; v_call: TRBV10-2; j_call: TRBJ2-5; cdr3_aa: CASSESGLAGQETQYF; cdr3_nt: TGCGCCAGCAGTGAGTCGGGACTAGCGGGGCAAGAGACCCAGTACTTC
clone_size: -; d_call: -; v_call: TRBV5-4; j_call: TRBJ2-2; cdr3_aa: CASSPMGGRYTGELFF; cdr3_nt: TGTGCCAGCAGCCCGATGGGGGGGCGATACACCGGGGAGCTGTTTTTT
clone_size: -; d_call: TRBD2; v_call: TRBV6-5; j_call: TRBJ2-5; cdr3_aa: CASSYTSGTGRETQYF; cdr3_nt: TGTGCCAGCAGTTACACTAGCGGGACGGGGAGAGAGACCCAGTACTTC
clone_size: -; d_call: -; v_call: TRBV5-1; j_call: TRBJ1-1; cdr3_aa: CASSLLGGWGQAEAFF; cdr3_nt: TGCGCCAGCAGCTTGTTAGGAGGCTGGGGTCAGGCTGAAGCTTTCTTT
clone_size: -; d_call: TRBD1; v_call: TRBV9; j_call: TRBJ2-2; cdr3_aa: CASSVAPGQGSGAGELFF; cdr3_nt: TGTGCCAGCAGCGTAGCACCTGGACAGGGGTCGGGGGCCGGGGAGCTGTTTTTT
clone_size: -; d_call: -; v_call: TRBV5-8; j_call: TRBJ1-6; cdr3_aa: CASSQGLSSYNSPLHF; cdr3_nt: TGTGCCAGCAGTCAGGGACTGAGCTCCTATAATTCACCCCTCCACTTT
clone_size: once; d_call: -; v_call: TRBV2; j_call: TRBJ1-5; cdr3_aa: CASSPDSSRQPQHF; cdr3_nt: TGTGCCAGCAGTCCCGATTCCAGTCGTCAGCCCCAGCATTTT
clone_size: once; d_call: TRBD1; v_call: TRBV7-6; j_call: TRBJ2-2; cdr3_aa: CASSLPTGDTGELFF; cdr3_nt: TGTGCCAGCAGCTTACCGACAGGGGACACCGGGGAGCTGTTTTTT
clone_size: -; d_call: -; v_call: TRBV4-3; j_call: TRBJ2-1; cdr3_aa: CASSQDGTGAPYNEQFF; cdr3_nt: TGCGCCAGCAGCCAAGATGGGACTGGGGCTCCCTACAATGAGCAGTTCTTC
clone_size: -; d_call: TRBD1; v_call: TRBV7-9; j_call: TRBJ2-1; cdr3_aa: CASSPGTVGSNEQFF; cdr3_nt: TGTGCCAGCAGCCCTGGGACAGTGGGGAGCAATGAGCAGTTCTTC